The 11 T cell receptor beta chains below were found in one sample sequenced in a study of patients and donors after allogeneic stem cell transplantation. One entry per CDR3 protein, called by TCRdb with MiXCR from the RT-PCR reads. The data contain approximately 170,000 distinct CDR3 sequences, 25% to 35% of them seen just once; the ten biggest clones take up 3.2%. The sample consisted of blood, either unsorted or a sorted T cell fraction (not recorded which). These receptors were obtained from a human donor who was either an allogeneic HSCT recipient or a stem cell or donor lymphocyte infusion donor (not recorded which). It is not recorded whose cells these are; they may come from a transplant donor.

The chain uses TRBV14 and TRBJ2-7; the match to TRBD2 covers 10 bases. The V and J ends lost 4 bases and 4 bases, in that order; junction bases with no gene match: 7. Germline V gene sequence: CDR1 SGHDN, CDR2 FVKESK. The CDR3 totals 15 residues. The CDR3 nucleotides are TGTGCCAGCAGCCCACGAGCGGGAGGGCCATACGAGCAGTACTTC. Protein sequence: CASSPRAGGPYEQYF. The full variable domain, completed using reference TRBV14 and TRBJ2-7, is EAGVTQFPSHSVIEKGQTVTLRCDPISGHDNLYWYRRVMGKEIKFLLHFVKESKQDESGMPNNRFLAERTGGTYSTLKVQPAELEDSGVYFCASSPRAGGPYEQYFGPGTRLTVT.

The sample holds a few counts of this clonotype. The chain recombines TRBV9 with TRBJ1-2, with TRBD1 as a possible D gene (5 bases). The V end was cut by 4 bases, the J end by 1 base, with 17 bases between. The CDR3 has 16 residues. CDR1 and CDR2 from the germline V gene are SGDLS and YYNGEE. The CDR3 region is CASSPRAQGLNYGYTF. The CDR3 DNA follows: TGTGCCAGCAGCCCGAGGGCCCAGGGCCTTAACTATGGCTACACCTTC.

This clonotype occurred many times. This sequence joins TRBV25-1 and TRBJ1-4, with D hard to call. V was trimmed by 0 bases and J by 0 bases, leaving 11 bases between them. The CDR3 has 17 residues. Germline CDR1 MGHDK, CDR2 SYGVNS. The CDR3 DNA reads TGTGCCAGCAGTGAATACTACTACTCTGCAACTAATGAAAAACTGTTTTTT. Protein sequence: CASSEYYYSATNEKLFF. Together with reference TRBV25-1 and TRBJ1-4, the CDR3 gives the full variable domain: EADIYQTPRYLVIGTGKKITLECSQTMGHDKMYWYQQDPGMELHLIHYSYGVNSTEKGDLSSESTVSRIRTEHFPLTLESARPSHTSQYLCASSEYYYSATNEKLFFGSGTQLSVL.

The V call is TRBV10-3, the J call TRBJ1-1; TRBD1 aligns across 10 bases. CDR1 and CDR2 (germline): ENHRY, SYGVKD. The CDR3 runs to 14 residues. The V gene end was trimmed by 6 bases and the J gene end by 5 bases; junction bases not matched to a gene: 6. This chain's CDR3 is CAISRTGGDTEAFF. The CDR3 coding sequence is TGTGCCATCAGCCGGACAGGGGGGGATACTGAAGCTTTCTTT.

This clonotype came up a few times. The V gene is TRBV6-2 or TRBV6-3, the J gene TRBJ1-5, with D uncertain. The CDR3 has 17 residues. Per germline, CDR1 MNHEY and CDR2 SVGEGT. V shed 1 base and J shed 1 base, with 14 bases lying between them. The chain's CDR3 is CASSYFSLLSSNQPQHF. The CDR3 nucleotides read TGTGCCAGCAGTTACTTTTCTCTCCTTTCAAGCAATCAGCCCCAGCATTTT.

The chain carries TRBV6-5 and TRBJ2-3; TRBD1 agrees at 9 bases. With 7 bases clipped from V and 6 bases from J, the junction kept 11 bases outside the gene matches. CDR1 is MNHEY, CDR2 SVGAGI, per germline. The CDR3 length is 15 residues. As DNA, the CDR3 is TGTGCCAGCATCGGCCCGGGACAGGGTCCCGATACGCAGTATTTT. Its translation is CASIGPGQGPDTQYF.

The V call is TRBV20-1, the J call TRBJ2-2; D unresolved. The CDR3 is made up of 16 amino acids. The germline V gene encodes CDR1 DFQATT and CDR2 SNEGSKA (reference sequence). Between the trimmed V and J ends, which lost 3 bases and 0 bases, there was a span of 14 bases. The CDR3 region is CSARPFRTSNTGELFF. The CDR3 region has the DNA TGCAGTGCTAGGCCTTTCAGGACCTCGAACACCGGGGAGCTGTTTTTT.

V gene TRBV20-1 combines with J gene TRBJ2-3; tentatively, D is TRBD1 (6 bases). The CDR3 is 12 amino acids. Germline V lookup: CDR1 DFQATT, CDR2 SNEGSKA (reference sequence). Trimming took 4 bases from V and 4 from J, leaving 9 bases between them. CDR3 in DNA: TGCAGTGCTAACAGGGAGTCAGATACGCAGTATTTT. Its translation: CSANRESDTQYF.

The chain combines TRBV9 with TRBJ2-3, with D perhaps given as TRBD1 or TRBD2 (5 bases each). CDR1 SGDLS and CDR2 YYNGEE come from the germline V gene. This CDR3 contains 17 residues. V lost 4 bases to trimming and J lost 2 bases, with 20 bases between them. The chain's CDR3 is CASSPEGLPYYTDTQYF. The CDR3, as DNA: TGTGCCAGCAGCCCCGAGGGGCTCCCCTACTACACAGATACGCAGTATTTT. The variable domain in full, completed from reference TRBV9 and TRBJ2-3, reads DSGVTQTPKHLITATGQRVTLRCSPRSGDLSVYWYQQSLDQGLQFLIQYYNGEERAKGNILERFSAQQFPDLHSELNLSSLELGDSALYFCASSPEGLPYYTDTQYFGPGTRLTVL.

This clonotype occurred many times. DNA for the CDR3: TGTGCCAGCAGCTTATCCCGAGGTACCGGGGAGCTGTTTTTT. Its protein is CASSLSRGTGELFF. The chain links TRBV7-2 to TRBJ2-2, with unresolved D. Germline V gene sequence: CDR1 SGHTA, CDR2 FQGNSA. The V and J ends lost 2 bases and 5 bases respectively, with 9 bases between them. This CDR3 spans 14 amino acids.

CDR3 protein: CASSGLTARQETQYF. DNA of the CDR3: TGTGCCAGCTCAGGACTGACAGCCCGCCAAGAGACCCAGTACTTC. The gene calls are TRBV18 and TRBJ2-5; the D gene could be TRBD1 or TRBD2 (5 bases each). Germline CDR1 KGHSH, CDR2 LQKENI. This CDR3 has 15 residues. The V end was cut by 5 bases, the J end by 1 base, with 14 bases between.